Following are 20 T cell receptor beta chains from one sample sequenced in a study of blood T cell repertoires in COVID-19. Libraries were prepared by immunoSEQ multiplex PCR; TCRdb keeps only in-frame clonotypes and omits some of them. The sample lists about 220,000 clones, approximately 86% occurring once. The material sequenced was peripheral blood. The receptors originated from a woman of 80 years or more with acute or convalescent COVID-19.

The V gene is TRBV9, the J gene TRBJ2-5, with a weak D call TRBD1 (6 bases). CDR1 is SGDLS and CDR2 is YYNGEE in the germline V gene. The CDR3 has 15 amino acids. Trimming took off 4 bases at V and 1 base at J, with 14 bases between the two ends. This CDR3 is CASSPGLGAQETQYF. The CDR3 DNA reads TGTGCCAGCAGCCCAGGGTTGGGGGCCCAAGAGACCCAGTACTTC.

The table lists this clone with a count of one. The V and J genes are TRBV18 and TRBJ2-1; 8 nucleotides line up with TRBD1. Germline CDR1 is KGHSH and CDR2 is LQKENI. The CDR3 has 15 residues. V dropped 1 base and J dropped 5; count of bases not matched to a gene: 4. The CDR3 is CASSPRTGTDNEQFF. The CDR3 coding sequence is TGTGCCAGCTCACCACGGACAGGGACGGACAATGAGCAGTTCTTC.

The chain carries TRBV10-3 and TRBJ2-3; D is possibly TRBD2 (6 bases). The germline gives CDR1 ENHRY, CDR2 SYGVKD. The CDR3 is made up of 15 amino acids. V was pared by 5 bases and J by 1 base, with 13 bases between. In DNA form, the CDR3 reads TGTGCCATCAGTCATCGTAGCGGTGGCACAGATACGCAGTATTTT. Residues: CAISHRSGGTDTQYF.

This chain uses TRBV30 with TRBJ2-3; 11 positions match TRBD2. Germline V gene sequence: CDR1 GTSNPN, CDR2 SVGIG (reference sequence). The CDR3 contains 14 residues. V dropped 7 bases and J dropped 6; count of bases not matched to a gene: 9. Here the CDR3 DNA reads TGTGCCTCCACGGGGACTAGCGGTTGGGATACGCAGTATTTT. It yields the protein CASTGTSGWDTQYF. Full variable domain (remainder filled in from reference TRBV30 and TRBJ2-3): SQTIHQWPATLVQPVGSPLSLECTVEGTSNPNLYWYRQAAGRGLQLLFYSVGIGQISSEVPQNLSASRPQDRQFILSSKKLLLSDSGFYLCASTGTSGWDTQYFGPGTRLTVL.

The J gene is TRBJ1-4, the V gene TRBV28; possibly TRBD1 for D (5 bases). Germline V gene lookup returns CDR1 MDHEN and CDR2 SYDVKM. The CDR3 consists of 17 residues. Trimming left V 2 bases short and J 0 bases short, with 13 bases between. CDR3 sequence (DNA): TGTGCCAGCAGTTTAATCGGGGGTAGATCAACTAATGAAAAACTGTTTTTT. This gives the protein CASSLIGGRSTNEKLFF.

This clone was seen once. In nucleotides, the CDR3 is TGTGCCAGCAGCGTTGGGACAGATTACAATCAGCCCCAGCATTTT. It specifies CASSVGTDYNQPQHF. The chain recombines TRBV9 with TRBJ1-5, with 7 bases aligning to TRBD1. CDR1 is SGDLS, CDR2 YYNGEE, per germline. V dropped 2 bases and J dropped 3; count of bases not matched to a gene: 5. The CDR3 extends over 15 amino acids.

J is TRBJ1-6 and V is TRBV27; tentatively, D is TRBD1 (6 bases). The CDR3 length is 15 residues. V was pared by 10 bases and J by 0 bases, with 13 bases between. CDR1 MNHEY and CDR2 SMNVEV come from the germline V gene (reference sequence). The CDR3 DNA sequence: TGTGCCACCGGACAGTCGAGCTCCTATAATTCACCCCTCCACTTT. It is translated as CATGQSSSYNSPLHF.

This clone was counted only a few times. CDR3 loop: CASTLNRDSSVSQFF. For the CDR3, the DNA is TGTGCCAGCACCCTCAACCGGGACAGCTCAGTTTCCCAGTTCTTC. The chain combines TRBV6-5 with TRBJ2-1; TRBD1 matches 7 bases. CDR1 is MNHEY, CDR2 SVGAGI, per germline. The trim removed 7 bases at V and 13 bases at J, leaving 19 bases unmatched. The CDR3 loop spans 15 amino acids.

CDR3 loop: CASSSGTGGYNEQFF. The CDR3, as DNA: TGTGCCAGCAGCTCCGGGACAGGGGGATACAATGAGCAGTTCTTC. The gene calls are TRBV7-2 and TRBJ2-1; 11 nucleotides align to TRBD1. Trimming removed 4 bases from V and 4 bases from J; junction bases left unmatched: 3. The length of the CDR3 is 15 residues. CDR1 is SGHTA and CDR2 is FQGNSA in the germline V gene.

The chain combines TRBV28 with TRBJ2-1, with a possible D match to TRBD2 (5 bases). V shed 5 bases and J shed 8 bases, with 16 bases lying between them. Per the germline V gene, CDR1 is MDHEN and CDR2 is SYDVKM. This CDR3 spans 14 amino acids. CDR3: CASSRTEGLYEQFF. CDR3 DNA sequence: TGTGCCAGCAGTCGGACTGAAGGATTGTATGAGCAGTTCTTC.

The rearrangement links TRBV3-1 (or the pseudogene TRBV3-2) to TRBJ2-1; 8 bases align to TRBD2. The length of the CDR3 is 16 residues. Germline loops: CDR1 LGHDT, CDR2 YNNKEL (reference sequence). The V and J ends lost 5 bases and 4 bases, in that order; junction bases with no gene match: 10. CDR3 sequence (DNA): TGTGCCAGCAGCTCTCCGGGGGGGGCCCTTTACAATGAGCAGTTCTTC. Amino acids: CASSSPGGALYNEQFF.

The J gene is TRBJ1-6, the V gene TRBV6-5, with D maybe TRBD1 (5 bases). Trimming left V 8 bases short and J 5 bases short, with 16 bases between. In germline, CDR1 is MNHEY, CDR2 SVGAGI. This CDR3 spans 15 amino acids. CDR3 DNA: TGTGCCAGCGGCCCGGGAGGGGCCGATAATTCACCCCTCCACTTT. It translates to CASGPGGADNSPLHF.

The chain has TRBV28 and TRBJ1-2; TRBD1 agrees at 11 bases. Looked up from germline, CDR1 is MDHEN and CDR2 is SYDVKM. The CDR3 is 13 amino acids. V was pared by 7 bases and J by 6 bases, with 4 bases of the junction left unmatched. CDR3 in DNA: TGTGCCAGCAACCGGGACAGGGGGGATGGCTACACCTTC. Translation gives CASNRDRGDGYTF.

The chain employs TRBV19 and TRBJ1-4; 8 bases are a match to TRBD1. The CDR3 covers 14 residues. V was clipped by 5 bases and J by 7 bases; unmatched bases: 6. The germline gives CDR1 LNHDA, CDR2 SQIVND (reference sequence). The CDR3 loop reads CASSSQGAGEKLFF. CDR3 in DNA: TGTGCCAGTAGTTCTCAGGGGGCTGGTGAAAAACTGTTTTTT.

V is TRBV9 and J is TRBJ2-7; D gene ambiguous. This CDR3 is built from 13 residues. Germline V CDR1 and CDR2: SGDLS, YYNGEE. The germline V and J ends were trimmed by 1 base and 6 bases, with 11 bases remaining between them. In DNA form, the CDR3 reads TGTGCCAGCAGCGTACTGGCAAATGGCGAGCAGTACTTC. Amino acid sequence: CASSVLANGEQYF.

V gene TRBV7-2 combines with J gene TRBJ1-1; D gene ambiguous. The CDR3 length is 12 residues. Per germline, CDR1 SGHTA and CDR2 FQGNSA. Trimming pared 4 bases from V and 8 bases from J, leaving 11 bases between. This CDR3 reads CASSWWRGEAFF. DNA for the CDR3: TGTGCCAGCAGCTGGTGGCGCGGGGAAGCTTTCTTT. Based on the CDR3 plus reference TRBV7-2 and TRBJ1-1, the full variable domain is GAGVSQSPSNKVTEKGKDVELRCDPISGHTALYWYRQSLGQGLEFLIYFQGNSAPDKSGLPSDRFSAERTGGSVSTLTIQRTQQEDSAVYLCASSWWRGEAFFGQGTRLTVV.

The chain couples TRBV6-5 to TRBJ1-5, with 8 bases identical to TRBD1. CDR1 MNHEY and CDR2 SVGAGI come from the germline V gene. Losses at the gene ends were 0 bases for V and 5 bases for J; bases not matched to a gene: 3. The CDR3 extends over 15 amino acids. As DNA, the CDR3 is TGTGCCAGCAGTTACTCTCAGGGGGCCCATCAGCCCCAGCATTTT. Translation: CASSYSQGAHQPQHF.

In regard to this clone: The junction and the germline gene differ at one end; a read error may be behind it. V usage is TRBV7-7 and J usage is TRBJ2-5; 12 bases are shared with TRBD2. Germline-derived CDR1 and CDR2 are SSHAT and FNYEAQ (reference sequence). The CDR3 is made up of 16 amino acids. The CDR3 protein is CASSTGLAGTQETQYF. DNA of the CDR3: TGTGCTAGCAGCACCGGACTAGCGGGGACCCAAGAGACCCAGTACTTC.

V usage is TRBV7-2 and J usage is TRBJ1-1; D is unclear. Germline values: CDR1 SGHTA, CDR2 FQGNSA. The CDR3 length is 16 residues. V shed 5 bases and J shed 0 bases, with 16 bases lying between them. Here the CDR3 DNA reads TGTGCCAGCAGCCCACGGGCGGGAAGGATGAACACTGAAGCTTTCTTT. Encoded protein: CASSPRAGRMNTEAFF.

V is TRBV25-1 and J is TRBJ2-1, with a possible D match to TRBD1 (6 bases). The CDR3 runs 14 residues. From germline, CDR1 is MGHDK and CDR2 SYGVNS. The V end lost 1 base, the J end lost 6 bases, and 10 bases lay between the germline ends. The CDR3 nucleotides read TGTGCCAGCAGTGAATTGGACAGCCGCAATGAGCAGTTCTTC. Its protein product is CASSELDSRNEQFF.